This T cell receptor (beta chain) was recorded in a study of blood T cells in healthy people across ages. Sample-barcoded 5' priming and a J-beta primer mix drove a second PCR of 7 to 11 cycles. TCRdb re-called the 5' RACE reads with MiXCR, one entry per CDR3 protein. The sample yields 700,000 to 850,000 distinct CDR3 sequences, about 37% seen once. This clonotype was seen more than once but under ten times. Germline loops: CDR1 LGHDT, CDR2 YNNKEL (reference sequence). The length of the CDR3 is 14 residues. With 2 bases removed from V and 1 base from J, the gap between germline ends came to 8 bases. V and J are TRBV3-1 and TRBJ2-5, with D maybe TRBD2 (6 bases). Sequenced sample: blood. The clonotype was recovered from a young man in good health. CDR3 bases: TGTGCCAGCAGCCAACGGGGGATCCAAGAGACCCAGTACTTC. Protein product: CASSQRGIQETQYF.